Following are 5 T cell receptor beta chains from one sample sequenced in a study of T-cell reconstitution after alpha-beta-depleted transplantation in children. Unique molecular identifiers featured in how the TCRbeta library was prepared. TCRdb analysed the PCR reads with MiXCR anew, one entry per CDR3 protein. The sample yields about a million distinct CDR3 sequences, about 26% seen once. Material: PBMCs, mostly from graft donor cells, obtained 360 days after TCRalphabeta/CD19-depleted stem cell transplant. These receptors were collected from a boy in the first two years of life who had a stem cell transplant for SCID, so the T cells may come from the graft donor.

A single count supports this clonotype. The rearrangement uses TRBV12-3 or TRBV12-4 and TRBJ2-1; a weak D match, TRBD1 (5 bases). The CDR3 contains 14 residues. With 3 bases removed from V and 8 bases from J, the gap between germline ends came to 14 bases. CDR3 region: CASSFPGQAYEQFF. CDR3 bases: TGTGCCAGCAGTTTTCCAGGGCAGGCCTATGAGCAGTTCTTC.

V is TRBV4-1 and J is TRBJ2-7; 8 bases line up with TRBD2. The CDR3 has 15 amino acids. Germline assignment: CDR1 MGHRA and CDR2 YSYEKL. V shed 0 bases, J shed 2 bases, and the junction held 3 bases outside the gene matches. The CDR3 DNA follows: TGCGCCAGCAGCCAAGATTCGGGGGGGACCTACGAGCAGTACTTC. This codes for CASSQDSGGTYEQYF.

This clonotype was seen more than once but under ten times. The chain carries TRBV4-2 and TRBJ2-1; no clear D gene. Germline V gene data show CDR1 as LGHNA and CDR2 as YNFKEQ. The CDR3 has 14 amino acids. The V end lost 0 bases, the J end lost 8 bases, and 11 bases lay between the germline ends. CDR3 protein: CASSQDEAEDEQFF. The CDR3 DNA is TGTGCCAGCAGCCAAGATGAGGCTGAGGATGAGCAGTTCTTC.

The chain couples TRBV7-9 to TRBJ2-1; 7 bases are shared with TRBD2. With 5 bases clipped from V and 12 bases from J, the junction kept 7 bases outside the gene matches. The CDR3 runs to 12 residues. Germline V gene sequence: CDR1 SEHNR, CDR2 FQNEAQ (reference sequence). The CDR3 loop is CASSPGTTTQFF. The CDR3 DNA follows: TGTGCCAGCAGCCCCGGGACTACCACGCAGTTCTTC.

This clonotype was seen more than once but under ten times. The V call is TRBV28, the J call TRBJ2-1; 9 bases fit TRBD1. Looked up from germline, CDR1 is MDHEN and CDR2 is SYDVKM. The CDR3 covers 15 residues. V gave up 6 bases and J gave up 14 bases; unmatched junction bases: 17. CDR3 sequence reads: CASRLGTGSPPRKFF. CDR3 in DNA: TGTGCCAGCAGACTCGGGACAGGGAGCCCCCCCAGGAAGTTCTTC.